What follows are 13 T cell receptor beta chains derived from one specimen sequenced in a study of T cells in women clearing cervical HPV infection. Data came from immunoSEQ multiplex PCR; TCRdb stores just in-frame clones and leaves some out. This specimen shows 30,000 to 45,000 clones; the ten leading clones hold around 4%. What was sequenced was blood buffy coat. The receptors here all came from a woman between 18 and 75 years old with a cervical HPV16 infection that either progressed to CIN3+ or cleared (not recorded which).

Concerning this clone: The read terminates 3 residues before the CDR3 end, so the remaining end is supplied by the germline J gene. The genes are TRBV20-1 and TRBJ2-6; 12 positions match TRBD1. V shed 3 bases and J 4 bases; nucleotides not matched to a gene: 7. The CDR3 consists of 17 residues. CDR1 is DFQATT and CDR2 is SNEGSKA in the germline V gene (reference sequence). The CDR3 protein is CSASLGQGASGANVLTF. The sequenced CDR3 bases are TGCAGTGCTAGCCTGGGACAGGGGGCTTCGGGGGCCAACGTC.

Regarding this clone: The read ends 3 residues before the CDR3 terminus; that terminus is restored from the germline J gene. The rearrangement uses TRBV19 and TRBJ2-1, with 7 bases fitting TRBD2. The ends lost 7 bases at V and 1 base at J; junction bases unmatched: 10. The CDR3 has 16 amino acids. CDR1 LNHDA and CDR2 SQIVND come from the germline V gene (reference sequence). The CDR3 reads CASTPSRGGSYNEQFF. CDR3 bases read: TGTGCCAGTACCCCTAGCCGGGGAGGGTCCTACAATGAG.

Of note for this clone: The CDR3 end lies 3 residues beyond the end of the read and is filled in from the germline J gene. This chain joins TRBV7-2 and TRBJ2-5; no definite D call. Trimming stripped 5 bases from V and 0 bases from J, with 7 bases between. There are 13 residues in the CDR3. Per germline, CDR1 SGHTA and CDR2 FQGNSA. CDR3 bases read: TGTGCCAGCAGCCCCGACTACCAAGAGACC. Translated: CASSPDYQET. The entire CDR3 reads CASSPDYQETQYF.

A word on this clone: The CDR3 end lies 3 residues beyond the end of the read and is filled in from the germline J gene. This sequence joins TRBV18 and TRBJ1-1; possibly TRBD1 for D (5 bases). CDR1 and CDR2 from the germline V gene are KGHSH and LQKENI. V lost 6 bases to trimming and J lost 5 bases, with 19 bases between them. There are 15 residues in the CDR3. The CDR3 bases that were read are TGTGCCAGCTCCTTATCGGAGGGGCTATGGACTGAA. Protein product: CASSLSEGLWTE. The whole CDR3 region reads CASSLSEGLWTEAFF.

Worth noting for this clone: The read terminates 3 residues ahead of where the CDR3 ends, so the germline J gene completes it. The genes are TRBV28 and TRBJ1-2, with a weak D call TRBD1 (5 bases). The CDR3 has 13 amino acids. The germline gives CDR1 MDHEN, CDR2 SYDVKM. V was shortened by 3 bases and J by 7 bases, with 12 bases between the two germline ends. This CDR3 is CASSFPGRRGYTF. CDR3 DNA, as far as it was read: TGTGCCAGCAGTTTTCCAGGGAGGCGTGGC.

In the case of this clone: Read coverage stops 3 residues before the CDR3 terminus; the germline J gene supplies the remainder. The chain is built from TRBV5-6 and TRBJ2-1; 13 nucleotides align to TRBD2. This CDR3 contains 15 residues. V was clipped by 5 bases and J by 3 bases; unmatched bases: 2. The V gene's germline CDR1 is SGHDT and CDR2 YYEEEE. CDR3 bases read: TGTGCCAGCAGGGGGACTAGCGGGGACTACAATGAG. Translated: CASRGTSGDYNE. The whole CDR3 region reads CASRGTSGDYNEQFF.

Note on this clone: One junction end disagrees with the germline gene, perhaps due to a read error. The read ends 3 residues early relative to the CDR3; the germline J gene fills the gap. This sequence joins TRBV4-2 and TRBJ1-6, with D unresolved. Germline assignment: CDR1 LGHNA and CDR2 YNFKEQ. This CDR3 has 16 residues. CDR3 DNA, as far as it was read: TGCGCCAGCAGCCAAGAACGGGGATCCTATAATTCACCC. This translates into CASSQERGSYNSP. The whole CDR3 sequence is CASSQERGSYNSPLHF.

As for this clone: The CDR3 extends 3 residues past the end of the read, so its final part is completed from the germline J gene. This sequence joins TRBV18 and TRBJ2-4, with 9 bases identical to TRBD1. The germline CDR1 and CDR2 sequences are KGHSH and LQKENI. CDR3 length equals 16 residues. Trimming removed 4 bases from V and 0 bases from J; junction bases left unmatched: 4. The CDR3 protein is CASSLGTGLAKNIQYF. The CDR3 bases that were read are TGTGCCAGCTCACTGGGGACAGGGCTAGCCAAAAACATT.

CDR3 in amino acids: CATSRNLAGGGNEQFF. The sequenced CDR3 bases are TGTGCCACCAGCAGAAATCTAGCGGGAGGGGGGAATGAG. The V call is TRBV15, the J call TRBJ2-1, with 12 bases matching TRBD2. The read is 3 residues too short to cover the CDR3 end, so that end is filled in from the germline J gene. CDR3 length equals 16 residues. Trimming cost V 2 bases and J 7 bases; bases outside gene matches: 6. The V gene's germline CDR1 is LNHNV and CDR2 YYDKDF (reference sequence). Based on the CDR3 plus reference TRBV15 and TRBJ2-1, the full variable domain is DAMVIQNPRYQVTQFGKPVTLSCSQTLNHNVMYWYQQKSSQAPKLLFHYYDKDFNNEADTPDNFQSRRPNTSFCFLDIRSPGLGDTAMYLCATSRNLAGGGNEQFFGPGTRLTVL.

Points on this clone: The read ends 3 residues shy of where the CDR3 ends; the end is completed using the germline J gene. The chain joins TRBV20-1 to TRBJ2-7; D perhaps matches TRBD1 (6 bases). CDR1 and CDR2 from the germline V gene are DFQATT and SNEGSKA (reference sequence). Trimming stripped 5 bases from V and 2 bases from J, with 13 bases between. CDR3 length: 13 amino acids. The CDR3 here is CSAYRDTTYEQYF. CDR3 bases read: TGCAGTGCTTACCGGGACACTACCTACGAG.

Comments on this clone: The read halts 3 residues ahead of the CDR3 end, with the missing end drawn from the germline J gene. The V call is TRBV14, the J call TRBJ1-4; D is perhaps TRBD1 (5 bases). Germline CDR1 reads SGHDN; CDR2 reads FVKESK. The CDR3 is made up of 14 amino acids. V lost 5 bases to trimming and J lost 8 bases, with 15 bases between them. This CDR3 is CASSRGAIQEKLFF. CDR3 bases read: TGTGCCAGCAGCAGGGGTGCAATACAAGAAAAA.

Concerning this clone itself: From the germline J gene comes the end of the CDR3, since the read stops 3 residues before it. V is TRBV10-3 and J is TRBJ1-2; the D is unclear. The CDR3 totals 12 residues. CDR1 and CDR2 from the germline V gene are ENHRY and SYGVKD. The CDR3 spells CAIRGYEAGYTF. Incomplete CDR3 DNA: TGTGCCATCAGAGGGTATGAGGCGGGC.

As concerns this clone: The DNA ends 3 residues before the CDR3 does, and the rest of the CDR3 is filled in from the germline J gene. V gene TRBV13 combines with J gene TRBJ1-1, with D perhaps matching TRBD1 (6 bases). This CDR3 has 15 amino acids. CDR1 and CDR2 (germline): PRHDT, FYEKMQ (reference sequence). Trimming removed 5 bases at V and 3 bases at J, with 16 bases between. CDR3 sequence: CASSPSGGRYTEAFF. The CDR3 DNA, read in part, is TGTGCCAGCAGCCCCTCGGGGGGCAGGTACACTGAA.